This T cell receptor beta chain was obtained from a study of CD8 T cells in Susac syndrome. Whole-study findings and limits: The study admitted that it had a relatively small number of individuals in its TCR sequencing and HLA analysis.

Turning to this clonotype: As yet, its antigen is unknown.

RNA, at roughly 0.45 to 1 ug, was reverse transcribed with random hexamers. An immunoSEQ multiplex PCR generated amplified TCR beta CDR3 products spanning 54 Vbeta and 13 Jbeta. TCRdb fed the immunoSEQ multiplex PCR reads into MiXCR, producing one record per CDR3 protein. The repertoire holds fewer than 350,000 distinct CDR3 sequences, with 85% as singletons. Sequencing targeted TCR beta in T cells from blood (CD8+ and CD4+). In contrast to the negatively isolated CD8+ and CD4+ T cells, TEMRA cells were FACS-enriched. The sequenced sample consisted of CD8+ T cells from PBMCs. The sequence derives from a human donor with multiple sclerosis.

CDR3: CASSQDGVGQGETQYF. CDR3 coding DNA: TGCGCCAGCAGCCAAGATGGAGTGGGACAGGGGGAGACCCAGTACTTC. V gene TRBV4-3 combines with J gene TRBJ2-5; 10 nucleotides match TRBD1. Germline lookup yields CDR1 LGHNA and CDR2 YSLEER. V was pared by 0 bases and J by 5 bases, with 6 bases of the junction left unmatched. The CDR3 is 16 residues long.